A selection of T cell receptor beta chains follows, all from one sample in a study of shared clonotypes between healthy human individuals. The repertoire was sequenced with immunoSEQ multiplex PCR; TCRdb's copy has only in-frame clones and lacks some. The sample yields about 600,000 clones, less than 97% seen once. Source material: naive CD8+ T cells sorted from blood. These receptors were collected from a woman aged 30 to 39 in good health. Each CDR3 is given with its conserved first and last residue. D genes are given only for firm matches. Clone size is shown for a subset of rows, as once, few, many or a class of expanded clone.

NA,TRBV7-9,TRBJ1-2,NA,CASSLANVGYTF,TGTGCCAGCAGCTTAGCCAATGTTGGCTACACCTTC
NA,TRBV4-1,TRBJ2-1,NA,CASSQVLGNEQFF,TGCGCCAGCAGCCAAGTATTGGGCAATGAGCAGTTCTTC
TRBD1,TRBV28,TRBJ2-1,NA,CASSLSDRGLSYNEQFF,TGTGCCAGCAGTTTATCGGACAGGGGGCTGTCCTACAATGAGCAGTTCTTC
NA,TRBV7-8,TRBJ2-5,NA,CASSYRVRAGETQYF,TGTGCCAGCAGCTACAGGGTGAGGGCGGGAGAGACCCAGTACTTC
TRBD2,TRBV13,TRBJ2-1,NA,CASRSGTSGYNEQFF,TGTGCCAGCAGATCCGGGACTAGCGGCTACAATGAGCAGTTCTTC
TRBD1,TRBV2,TRBJ1-5,NA,CASSHRGSNQPQHF,TGTGCCAGCAGTCACAGGGGAAGCAATCAGCCCCAGCATTTT
TRBD1,TRBV28,TRBJ1-6,once,CASRPTGESPGSPLHF,TGTGCCAGCAGACCTACAGGGGAATCCCCAGGTTCACCCCTCCACTTT
NA,TRBV28,TRBJ2-1,NA,CASSLRSDGNEQFF,TGTGCCAGCAGTTTAAGGTCGGACGGCAATGAGCAGTTCTTC
NA,TRBV5-1,TRBJ2-3,NA,CASSHKRGSDTQYF,TGCGCCAGCAGCCACAAAAGGGGGTCGGATACGCAGTATTTT
TRBD2,TRBV5-1,TRBJ2-1,NA,CASSLGLAGEGYEQFF,TGCGCCAGCAGCTTGGGACTAGCGGGAGAAGGGTATGAGCAGTTCTTC
NA,TRBV28,TRBJ1-3,NA,CASSLNRVAGNTIYF,TGTGCCAGCAGTTTGAACAGGGTAGCCGGAAACACCATATATTTT
NA,TRBV19,TRBJ1-2,once,CASSIDPARVYGYTF,TGTGCCAGTAGTATAGATCCGGCCAGGGTCTATGGCTACACCTTC
NA,TRBV16,TRBJ2-7,NA,CASSQSTESYEQYF,TGTGCCAGCAGCCAATCGACAGAATCCTACGAGCAGTACTTC
TRBD2,TRBV27,TRBJ2-6,NA,CASSRGVSGANVLTF,TGTGCCAGCAGCCGGGGGGTCTCTGGGGCCAACGTCCTGACTTTC
TRBD2,TRBV27,TRBJ2-7,once,CASSSLGTSGYEQYF,TGTGCCAGCAGTTCCCTTGGGACTAGCGGCTACGAGCAGTACTTC
NA,TRBV27,TRBJ2-1,few,CASSWTGGEQFF,TGTGCCAGCAGTTGGACTGGGGGTGAGCAGTTCTTC
TRBD2,TRBV6-6,TRBJ2-2,NA,CASTPGGGLTGELFF,TGTGCCAGCACCCCTGGGGGGGGACTTACCGGGGAGCTGTTTTTT
NA,TRBV5-4,TRBJ2-7,NA,CASSLEQVGEQYF,TGTGCCAGCAGCTTGGAACAGGTGGGCGAGCAGTACTTC
TRBD1,TRBV4-2,TRBJ1-2,NA,CASSQALLTGNGYTF,TGTGCCAGCAGCCAAGCTTTATTGACAGGGAATGGCTACACCTTC
NA,TRBV9,TRBJ2-5,NA,CASSAHRSQETQYF,TGTGCCAGCAGCGCCCATAGAAGTCAGGAGACCCAGTACTTC
NA,TRBV30,TRBJ2-7,NA,CAWTEDSRNEQYF,TGTGCCTGGACCGAGGACAGTAGGAACGAGCAGTACTTC
NA,TRBV9,TRBJ2-1,NA,CASSVDWVTGEQFF,TGTGCCAGCAGCGTAGATTGGGTTACAGGGGAGCAGTTCTTC
NA,TRBV19,TRBJ2-7,NA,CASSPGGYSYEQYF,TGTGCCAGTAGCCCGGGCGGTTATTCCTACGAGCAGTACTTC
TRBD2,TRBV2,TRBJ2-1,NA,CASSGSGSGRGSEQFF,TGTGCCAGCAGTGGGTCTGGGAGCGGGAGAGGAAGTGAGCAGTTCTTC
NA,TRBV29-1,TRBJ2-3,NA,CSVDGSDTQYF,TGCAGCGTTGACGGCTCAGATACGCAGTATTTT
NA,TRBV15,TRBJ1-1,NA,CATSARRIGNEAFF,TGTGCCACCAGCGCCCGTCGGATAGGAAATGAAGCTTTCTTT
NA,TRBV6-1,TRBJ2-7,NA,CASSEAFDHEQYF,TGTGCCAGCAGTGAAGCGTTCGACCACGAGCAGTACTTC
TRBD1,TRBV9,TRBJ2-3,NA,CASSVGDRGTDTQYF,TGTGCCAGCAGCGTAGGGGACAGGGGCACAGATACGCAGTATTTT
NA,TRBV2,TRBJ1-1,NA,CASGYPLGSGWYAFF,TGTGCCAGCGGATACCCCCTGGGGTCAGGGTGGTATGCTTTCTTT
TRBD1,TRBV5-6,TRBJ1-4,NA,CASSLSQGAKKLFF,TGTGCCAGCAGCTTGTCACAGGGGGCGAAAAAACTGTTTTTT
TRBD1,TRBV5-6,TRBJ2-3,once,CASSFRDRGFTDTQYF,TGTGCCAGCAGCTTCCGGGACAGGGGGTTCACAGATACGCAGTATTTT
NA,TRBV29-1,TRBJ1-2,NA,CSVVGGIHYGYTF,TGCAGCGTTGTTGGGGGGATTCACTATGGCTACACCTTC
TRBD2,TRBV4-1,TRBJ2-7,NA,CASSQETSGSLGQYF,TGCGCCAGCAGCCAAGAGACTAGCGGTTCTCTAGGGCAGTACTTC
NA,TRBV27,TRBJ1-1,NA,CASSGGLNTEAFF,TGTGCCAGCAGTGGGGGGTTGAACACTGAAGCTTTCTTT
TRBD2,TRBV10-2,TRBJ2-7,NA,CASSEGIGRAREQYF,TGCGCCAGCAGTGAGGGTATCGGGAGGGCCCGGGAGCAGTACTTC
TRBD2,TRBV5-4,TRBJ2-7,once,CASSLVTSASYEQYF,TGTGCCAGCAGCTTGGTTACTAGCGCCTCCTACGAGCAGTACTTC
NA,TRBV6-5,TRBJ1-5,NA,CASRERAGRNQPQHF,TGTGCCAGCAGGGAACGGGCAGGCCGAAATCAGCCCCAGCATTTT
NA,TRBV9,TRBJ2-3,NA,CASSLDSASTDTQYF,TGTGCCAGCAGCTTGGACTCCGCTAGCACAGATACGCAGTATTTT
NA,TRBV5-4,TRBJ1-1,NA,CASSLPSGEAFF,TGTGCCAGCAGCTTGCCCTCCGGAGAAGCTTTCTTT
NA,TRBV19,TRBJ1-2,few,CASRQLGDYGYTF,TGTGCCAGTAGACAGTTGGGGGACTATGGCTACACCTTC
NA,TRBV9,TRBJ2-1,NA,CASSVWDNEQFF,TGTGCCAGCAGCGTTTGGGACAATGAGCAGTTCTTC
TRBD2,TRBV9,TRBJ2-3,NA,CASSALGGRLTDTQYF,TGTGCCAGCAGCGCCCTTGGCGGGAGGCTCACAGATACGCAGTATTTT